This entry lists 21 T cell receptor beta chains sequenced from one sample in a study of T-cell memory formation after mild COVID-19. TCRdb re-called the 5' RACE reads through MiXCR, storing one row per CDR3 protein. Here the sample spans 150,000 to 200,000 distinct CDR3 sequences, around a tenth being singletons. Material for sequencing was PBMCs or a T cell subset sorted from them (not recorded which). All receptors derive from a man younger than 35 who had mild COVID-19 (a few samples of this study predate the infection). Cell type and time point are not known.

This chain connects TRBV20-1 to TRBJ2-1; tentatively, D is TRBD1 or TRBD2 (6 bases each). V lost 5 bases to trimming and J lost 7 bases, with 12 bases between them. This CDR3 has 12 amino acids. The germline CDR1 and CDR2 sequences are DFQATT and SNEGSKA (reference sequence). The DNA of the CDR3 is TGCAGTGCTCCGGGGGCGCGGAATGAGCAGTTCTTC. It is translated as CSAPGARNEQFF.

Of note for this clonotype: The junction shows a germline mismatch at one end, possibly a read error. This chain links TRBV7-7 with TRBJ1-5, with 7 bases lining up with TRBD1. The CDR3 has 15 residues. Germline V lookup: CDR1 SSHAT, CDR2 FNYEAQ (reference sequence). CDR3 sequence (DNA): TGTGCTAGCAGCTTAGTCCAGGGGGATGGCCAGCCCCAGCATTTT. Protein sequence: CASSLVQGDGQPQHF.

The rearrangement joins TRBV5-1 to TRBJ2-1, with D possibly being TRBD2 (5 bases). Germline CDR1 SGHRS, CDR2 YFSETQ. V was clipped by 1 base and J by 8 bases, with 16 bases between them. The CDR3 covers 15 residues. CDR3 region: CASSLSEPLRDEQFF. The DNA of the CDR3 is TGCGCCAGCAGCTTGAGTGAGCCCCTGCGGGATGAGCAGTTCTTC.

This clonotype was seen at least ten times. The chain is built from TRBV7-6 and TRBJ2-1; D is possibly TRBD1 (6 bases). This CDR3 has 14 amino acids. V gave up 5 bases and J gave up 5 bases, with 13 bases separating them. In germline, CDR1 is SGHVS, CDR2 FNYEAQ. The CDR3 region is CASSSWGRDNEQFF. Here the CDR3 DNA reads TGTGCCAGCAGCAGCTGGGGGCGGGACAATGAGCAGTTCTTC. The entire variable domain, with the rest obtained from reference TRBV7-6 and TRBJ2-1, is as follows: GAGVSQSPRYKVTKRGQDVALRCDPISGHVSLYWYRQALGQGPEFLTYFNYEAQQDKSGLPNDRFSAERPEGSISTLTIQRTEQRDSAMYRCASSSWGRDNEQFFGPGTRLTVL.

The rearrangement joins TRBV5-1 to TRBJ1-4; maybe TRBD1 (6 bases). The germline V gene has CDR1 SGHRS and CDR2 YFSETQ. Deletions cut 5 bases from V and 5 bases from J, with 16 bases between. There are 15 residues in the CDR3. The CDR3: CASSDPQGSNEKLFF. The CDR3 DNA reads TGCGCCAGCAGTGACCCACAGGGATCCAATGAAAAACTGTTTTTT.

This clonotype turned up a few times. This rearrangement joins TRBV24-1 to TRBJ2-5; TRBD1 matches at 10 bases. This CDR3 is 16 amino acids long. Unmatched junction bases numbered 5, after V lost 2 bases and J lost 3 bases. From germline, CDR1 is KGHDR and CDR2 SFDVKD. As DNA, the CDR3 is TGTGCCACCAGTGATTCCGGGACAGGGGAGGAAGAGACCCAGTACTTC. As protein: CATSDSGTGEEETQYF.

This clonotype was observed a few times. Germline and junction disagree at one end, which may indicate a read error. The chain couples TRBV4-2 to TRBJ1-1; weak D call: TRBD1 (5 bases). The V gene's germline CDR1 is LGHNA and CDR2 YNFKEQ. This CDR3 has 14 residues. Here the CDR3 reads CASCQPQGQTEAFF. CDR3 DNA sequence: TGTGCCAGCTGCCAACCCCAGGGTCAGACTGAAGCTTTCTTT.

This clonotype was seen a handful of times. The chain employs TRBV9 and TRBJ2-3; 8 nucleotides agree with TRBD2. CDR1 SGDLS and CDR2 YYNGEE come from the germline V gene. The CDR3 length is 16 residues. V shed 0 bases, J shed 5 bases, and the junction held 8 bases outside the gene matches. The CDR3: CASSVAPAGGRDTQYF. The DNA of the CDR3 is TGTGCCAGCAGCGTAGCTCCTGCGGGGGGCCGAGATACGCAGTATTTT.

This clonotype was counted only a few times. This chain uses TRBV5-1 with TRBJ2-1; 7 nucleotides match TRBD1. Germline V CDR1 and CDR2: SGHRS, YFSETQ. The V and J ends lost 7 bases and 3 bases, in that order; junction bases with no gene match: 10. The CDR3 consists of 15 residues. CDR3 sequence: CASGRDSRYYNEQFF. The CDR3 DNA reads TGCGCCAGCGGCCGGGACAGCAGGTACTACAATGAGCAGTTCTTC.

The J gene is TRBJ2-1, the V gene TRBV7-7, with 16 bases lining up with TRBD2. V lost 5 bases and J lost 7; bases outside the gene matches: 2. This CDR3 has 15 amino acids. Germline values: CDR1 SSHAT, CDR2 FNYEAQ (reference sequence). The chain's CDR3 is CASSRGLAGGNEQFF. CDR3 in DNA: TGTGCCAGCAGCCGGGGACTAGCGGGGGGGAATGAGCAGTTCTTC. Together with reference TRBV7-7 and TRBJ2-1, the CDR3 gives the full variable domain: GAGVSQSPRYKVTKRGQDVTLRCDPISSHATLYWYQQALGQGPEFLTYFNYEAQPDKSGLPSDRFSAERPEGSISTLTIQRTEQRDSAMYRCASSRGLAGGNEQFFGPGTRLTVL.

This rearrangement joins TRBV6-2 or TRBV6-3 to TRBJ1-6; the D gene is possibly TRBD1 (6 bases). Germline CDR1 MNHEY, CDR2 SVGEGT. The ends were cut back, 7 bases at V and 7 bases at J, with 14 bases in the middle. The CDR3 runs to 14 residues. For the CDR3, the DNA is TGTGCCAGCAATACAGGGACGATCAATTCACCCCTCCACTTT. It translates to CASNTGTINSPLHF.

CDR3 amino acids: CASSPREGNQPQHF. CDR3 nucleotides: TGCGCCAGCAGCCCGAGGGAGGGAAACCAGCCCCAGCATTTT. This chain uses TRBV4-1 with TRBJ1-5; D gene ambiguous. V lost 4 bases and J 7 bases, leaving 14 bases between the germline ends. Germline V gene lookup returns CDR1 MGHRA and CDR2 YSYEKL. CDR3 length: 14 amino acids.

The DNA of the CDR3 is TGCAGTGCTATGGGGGCAACCGGGGAGCTGTTTTTT. Amino acid sequence: CSAMGATGELFF. The rearrangement links TRBV20-1 to TRBJ2-2; D perhaps matches TRBD1 (6 bases). Looked up from germline, CDR1 is DFQATT and CDR2 is SNEGSKA (reference sequence). The ends were cut back, 4 bases at V and 5 bases at J, with 8 bases in the middle. This CDR3 spans 12 amino acids.

This clonotype showed up many times. This chain links TRBV12-3 or TRBV12-4 with TRBJ2-2, with TRBD1 matching 12 bases. This CDR3 region has 15 residues. The trim removed 3 bases at V and 6 bases at J, leaving 2 bases unmatched. The DNA for the CDR3 is TGTGCCAGCAGTTTGGGACAGGGGGCGGCCGGGGAGCTGTTTTTT. This sequence encodes CASSLGQGAAGELFF.

This clonotype has just a few counts. The chain links TRBV7-3 to TRBJ2-1; 10 bases are a match to TRBD1. V lost 5 bases, J lost 8 bases, and 12 bases stayed unmatched. The germline CDR1 and CDR2 sequences are SGHTA and FQGTGA. The CDR3 length is 16 residues. CDR3 nucleotide sequence: TGTGCCAGCAGCCCCCCCGGGACAGGGGTGGGTGATGAGCAGTTCTTC. Its translation is CASSPPGTGVGDEQFF.

This sequence joins TRBV7-2 and TRBJ2-1, with TRBD2 matching over 11 bases. The J segment lost 4 bases and the V segment lost 5 bases, leaving 7 bases of the junction unmatched. The CDR3 has 16 amino acids. Looked up from germline, CDR1 is SGHTA and CDR2 is FQGNSA. DNA for the CDR3: TGTGCCAGCAGCCCGGGACTAGCGGAAACTTACAATGAGCAGTTCTTC. Translation: CASSPGLAETYNEQFF.

This clonotype was detected a few times. The chain is built from TRBV5-1 and TRBJ2-5; no definite D call. V dropped 7 bases and J dropped 3 bases, with 7 bases sitting between them. The CDR3 has 11 amino acids. Germline CDR1 reads SGHRS; CDR2 reads YFSETQ. The CDR3 is CASGQKETQYF. The CDR3 coding sequence is TGCGCCAGCGGCCAAAAAGAGACCCAGTACTTC. Full variable domain (remainder filled in from reference TRBV5-1 and TRBJ2-5): KAGVTQTPRYLIKTRGQQVTLSCSPISGHRSVSWYQQTPGQGLQFLFEYFSETQRNKGNFPGRFSGRQFSNSRSEMNVSTLELGDSALYLCASGQKETQYFGPGTRLLVL.

This clonotype has at least ten counts. The rearrangement links TRBV15 to TRBJ2-5; 8 bases line up with TRBD1. The V segment lost 3 bases and the J segment 5 bases; nucleotides outside the gene matches: 5. The V gene's germline CDR1 is LNHNV and CDR2 YYDKDF (reference sequence). There are 14 residues in the CDR3. CDR3 sequence reads: CATSSQGADETQYF. The CDR3 nucleotides read TGTGCCACCAGCAGCCAGGGGGCCGATGAGACCCAGTACTTC.

This clonotype has more than one count but fewer than ten. The V gene is TRBV5-6, the J gene TRBJ1-2; no clear D. Germline CDR1 and CDR2: SGHDT and YYEEEE. V was shortened by 0 bases and J by 2 bases, with 11 bases between the two germline ends. The CDR3 loop spans 15 amino acids. The CDR3 DNA reads as TGTGCCAGCAGCTTGGATCGTGGCGGGAACTATGGCTACACCTTC. Translation gives CASSLDRGGNYGYTF.

This clonotype was counted only a few times. The gene calls are TRBV29-1 and TRBJ1-2; no clear D. Germline CDR1 SQVTM, CDR2 ANQGSEA. The CDR3 totals 12 residues. In DNA form, the CDR3 reads TGCAGTTCCCGGACCGTAGACTATGGCTACACCTTC. The encoded protein is CSSRTVDYGYTF. The variable domain in full, completed from reference TRBV29-1 and TRBJ1-2, reads SAVISQKPSRDICQRGTSLTIQCQVDSQVTMMFWYRQQPGQSLTLIATANQGSEATYESGFVIDKFPISRPNLTFSTLTVSNMSPEDSSIYLCSSRTVDYGYTFGSGTRLTVV.

This clonotype showed up just a few times. This chain uses TRBV6-5 with TRBJ1-5, with TRBD1 identical over 10 bases. Trimming took 2 bases from V and 10 from J; bases not matched to a gene: 8. CDR3 length: 15 residues. Germline-derived CDR1 and CDR2 are MNHEY and SVGAGI. For the CDR3, the DNA is TGTGCCAGCAGTTACGCCGGGGACAGGGGCCAACCCCAGCATTTT. Encoded protein: CASSYAGDRGQPQHF.